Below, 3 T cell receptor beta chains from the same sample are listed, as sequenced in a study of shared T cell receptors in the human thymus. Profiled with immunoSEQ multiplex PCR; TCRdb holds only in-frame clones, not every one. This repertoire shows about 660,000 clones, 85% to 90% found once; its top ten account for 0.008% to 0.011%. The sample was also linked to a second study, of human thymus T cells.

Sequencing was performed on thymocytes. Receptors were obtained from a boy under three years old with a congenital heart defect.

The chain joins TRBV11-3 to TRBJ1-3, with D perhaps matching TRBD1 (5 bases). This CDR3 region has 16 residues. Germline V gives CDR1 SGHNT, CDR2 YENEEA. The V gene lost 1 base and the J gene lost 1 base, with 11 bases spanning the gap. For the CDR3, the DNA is TGTGCCAGCAGCTTAGTAGGACACACGTCTGGAAACACCATATATTTT. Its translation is CASSLVGHTSGNTIYF.

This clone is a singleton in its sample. The CDR3 DNA follows: TGTGCCAGCAGCCCTAGCGCCGCCTCCTACGAGCAGTACTTC. Its translation is CASSPSAASYEQYF. The rearrangement joins TRBV4-2 to TRBJ2-7; maybe TRBD2 (6 bases). CDR3 size: 14 residues. V was clipped by 4 bases and J by 0 bases, with 10 bases between them. CDR1 is LGHNA, CDR2 YNFKEQ, per germline.

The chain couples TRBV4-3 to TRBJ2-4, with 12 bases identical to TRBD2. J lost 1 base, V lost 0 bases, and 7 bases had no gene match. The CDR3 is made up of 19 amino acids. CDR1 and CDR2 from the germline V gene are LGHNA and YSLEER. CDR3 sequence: CASSQEGRTSGKAKNIQYF. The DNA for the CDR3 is TGCGCCAGCAGCCAAGAGGGCCGGACTAGCGGGAAGGCCAAAAACATTCAGTACTTC.